The clone carrying this TCR beta chain has just a few counts. TCRdb called the reads again in MiXCR, with one record for every CDR3 protein. The data show hundreds of thousands of distinct CDR3 sequences, about 24% seen once. The data belong to a study of T cell repertoires in cytomegalovirus infection. Unmatched junction bases numbered 4, after V lost 5 bases and J lost 1 base. CDR3 size: 14 residues. Germline values: CDR1 MDHEN, CDR2 SYDVKM. What was sequenced was CD8+ T cells from PBMCs. This receptor was obtained from a human donor in good health (CMV status not recorded). Some clones in this sample may be carry-over from other donors' samples. The chain links TRBV28 to TRBJ2-5, with 7 bases identical to TRBD2. The CDR3 loop reads CASSVTSSQETQYF. The CDR3, as DNA: TGTGCCAGCAGTGTGACTAGCTCCCAAGAGACCCAGTACTTC. Full variable domain (missing parts from reference TRBV28 and TRBJ2-5): DVKVTQSSRYLVKRTGEKVFLECVQDMDHENMFWYRQDPGLGLRLIYFSYDVKMKEKGDIPEGYSVSREKKERFSLILESASTNQTSMYLCASSVTSSQETQYFGPGTRLLVL.